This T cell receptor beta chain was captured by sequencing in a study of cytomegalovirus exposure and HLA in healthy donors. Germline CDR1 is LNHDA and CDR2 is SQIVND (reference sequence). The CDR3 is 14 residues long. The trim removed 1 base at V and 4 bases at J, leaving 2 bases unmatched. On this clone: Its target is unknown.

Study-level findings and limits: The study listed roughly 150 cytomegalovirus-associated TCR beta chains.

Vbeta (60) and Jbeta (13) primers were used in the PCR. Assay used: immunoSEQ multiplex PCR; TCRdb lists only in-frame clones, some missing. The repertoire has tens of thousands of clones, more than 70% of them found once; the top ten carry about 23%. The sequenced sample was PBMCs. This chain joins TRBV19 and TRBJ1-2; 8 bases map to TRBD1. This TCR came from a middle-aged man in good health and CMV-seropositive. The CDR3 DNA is TGTGCCAGTAGTATAGGAACAGGGGGCTATGGCTACACCTTC. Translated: CASSIGTGGYGYTF.